The source of this TCR beta chain is a study of blood T cell repertoires in COVID-19. Study in general: Italy, Spain and the United States were the sources of the convalescent and acute COVID-19 samples.

The CDR3 is 16 residues long. V was shortened by 5 bases and J by 0 bases, with 11 bases between the two germline ends. The germline V gene encodes CDR1 LNHDA and CDR2 SQIVND (reference sequence). Some clones are missing from TCRdb's copy, which holds only in-frame ones; the method was immunoSEQ multiplex PCR. The sample includes a few hundred thousand clones, roughly 86% of them seen just once. Participants spanned ages about 18 to 100 years and resided in about 24 US areas. V and J are TRBV19 and TRBJ2-6; no definite D call. This clonotype originated in a woman in her twenties or thirties who had recovered from COVID-19. Sequenced material: PBMCs or T cells enriched from blood (not recorded which). The CDR3 DNA sequence: TGTGCCAGTAGTCGTGACACAGACTCTGGGGCCAACGTCCTGACTTTC. Translated, it gives CASSRDTDSGANVLTF. The full variable domain, with the rest looked up from reference TRBV19 and TRBJ2-6, is DGGITQSPKYLFRKEGQNVTLSCEQNLNHDAMYWYRQDPGQGLRLIYYSQIVNDFQKGDIAEGYSVSREKKESFPLTVTSAQKNPTAFYLCASSRDTDSGANVLTFGAGSRLTVL.